These 17 T cell receptor beta chains originate from one sample sequenced in a study of blood T cells in healthy people across ages. Then a second PCR, running roughly 7 to 12 cycles, was carried out with a sample-barcoded 5' primer and a J-beta primer mix. In TCRdb, the 5' RACE reads were re-called with MiXCR into one record per CDR3 protein. This table has about 640,000 distinct CDR3 sequences, around 54% appearing once. Source material: blood. These receptors were collected from a man between 60 and 75 years old in good health.

The CDR3 sequence is CASTHSGGLETQYF. As DNA, the CDR3 is TGTGCCAGCACCCACAGCGGGGGTTTGGAGACCCAGTACTTC. The V and J genes are TRBV11-3 and TRBJ2-5; 8 bases are a match to TRBD2. The CDR3 length is 14 residues. CDR1 is SGHNT and CDR2 is YENEEA in the germline V gene. V lost 7 bases, J lost 5 bases, and 9 bases stayed unmatched.

V gene TRBV7-8 combines with J gene TRBJ1-5; D perhaps matches TRBD1 (6 bases). The CDR3 extends over 14 amino acids. The V gene's germline CDR1 is SGHVS and CDR2 FQNEAQ. Trimming stripped 4 bases from V and 3 bases from J, with 10 bases between. The CDR3 sequence: CASSWTVPNQPQHF. The CDR3 DNA sequence: TGTGCCAGCAGCTGGACAGTCCCCAATCAGCCCCAGCATTTT.

V and J are TRBV28 and TRBJ2-7; TRBD1 is a possible D gene (6 bases). Trimming pared 1 base from V and 4 bases from J, leaving 11 bases between. Germline assignment: CDR1 MDHEN and CDR2 SYDVKM. There are 14 residues in the CDR3. CDR3 loop: CASSLLGAWYEQYF. The CDR3 bases are TGTGCCAGCAGTTTATTGGGGGCATGGTACGAGCAGTACTTC.

The chain employs TRBV28 and TRBJ2-4, with 9 bases that match TRBD1. This CDR3 comprises 13 residues. The ends lost 8 bases at V and 10 bases at J; junction bases unmatched: 9. The germline V gene encodes CDR1 MDHEN and CDR2 SYDVKM. This chain's CDR3 is CASGTGIGNIQYF. CDR3 DNA sequence: TGTGCCAGCGGGACAGGGATCGGGAATATTCAGTACTTC.

The chain links TRBV9 to TRBJ2-3; D perhaps matches TRBD2 (6 bases). Germline V CDR1 and CDR2: SGDLS, YYNGEE. Trimming removed 7 bases at V and 4 bases at J, with 13 bases between. This CDR3 is 13 amino acids long. The CDR3 protein is CASGGTVSDTQYF. CDR3 DNA sequence: TGTGCCAGCGGGGGGACTGTTTCAGATACGCAGTATTTT. Variable domain in full (rest from reference TRBV9 and TRBJ2-3): DSGVTQTPKHLITATGQRVTLRCSPRSGDLSVYWYQQSLDQGLQFLIQYYNGEERAKGNILERFSAQQFPDLHSELNLSSLELGDSALYFCASGGTVSDTQYFGPGTRLTVL.

A few counts support this clonotype. The chain is built from TRBV3-1 and TRBJ2-5; D gene uncertain. Deletions cut 1 base from V and 1 base from J, with 4 bases between. The length of the CDR3 is 13 residues. Germline CDR1 reads LGHDT; CDR2 reads YNNKEL (reference sequence). The CDR3 nucleotides read TGTGCCAGCAGCCAAGTGGTCCAAGAGACCCAGTACTTC. Translating gives CASSQVVQETQYF.

The chain has TRBV28 and TRBJ1-4; D is unresolved. The CDR3 has 14 amino acids. V was cut by 4 bases and J by 8 bases, with 14 bases left in between. Germline V CDR1 and CDR2: MDHEN, SYDVKM. Written as DNA, the CDR3 is TGTGCCAGCAGTTCCCCCCCCCTAAGCGAAAAACTGTTTTTT. Translated: CASSSPPLSEKLFF.

This clonotype came up a few times. The gene calls are TRBV4-1 and TRBJ2-1; maybe TRBD2 (6 bases). V gave up 3 bases and J gave up 6 bases, with 9 bases separating them. Germline V lookup: CDR1 MGHRA, CDR2 YSYEKL. The CDR3 has 13 residues. The CDR3 is CASSQVGGNEQFF. DNA of the CDR3: TGCGCCAGCAGCCAGGTCGGGGGCAATGAGCAGTTCTTC.

The sample holds a few counts of this clonotype. J is TRBJ2-4 and V is TRBV29-1, with D perhaps matching TRBD1 or TRBD2 (5 bases each). Germline lookup yields CDR1 SQVTM and CDR2 ANQGSEA. V gave up 2 bases and J gave up 2 bases, with 10 bases separating them. The CDR3 extends over 14 amino acids. The chain's CDR3 is CSVEMWGTKNIQYF. The CDR3 region has the DNA TGCAGCGTTGAAATGTGGGGGACCAAAAACATTCAGTACTTC.

Many counts were recorded for this clonotype. The J gene is TRBJ1-3, the V gene TRBV20-1, with D perhaps TRBD1 (5 bases). The V gene lost 1 base and the J gene lost 2 bases, with 6 bases spanning the gap. The germline V gene encodes CDR1 DFQATT and CDR2 SNEGSKA (reference sequence). The CDR3 spans 13 residues. The CDR3: CSARVDTGNTIYF. The CDR3 region has the DNA TGCAGTGCTAGAGTGGACACTGGAAACACCATATATTTT.

The rearrangement links TRBV27 to TRBJ2-5; D perhaps matches TRBD2 (5 bases). CDR3 length: 14 residues. The germline V and J ends were trimmed by 5 bases and 2 bases, with 12 bases remaining between them. Germline V gene data show CDR1 as MNHEY and CDR2 as SMNVEV (reference sequence). The CDR3 DNA reads as TGTGCCAGCAGTGCCCGAGGGCGACAAGAGACCCAGTACTTC. Encoded protein: CASSARGRQETQYF.

This clonotype was picked up many times. The chain uses TRBV29-1 and TRBJ1-2; 8 bases are shared with TRBD1. Germline V gives CDR1 SQVTM, CDR2 ANQGSEA. The CDR3 is 13 residues long. V dropped 3 bases and J dropped 10; count of bases not matched to a gene: 10. As DNA, the CDR3 is TGCAGCGTTGACGCACAGGGGGTCTCCCTCTACACCTTC. It is translated as CSVDAQGVSLYTF.

DNA for the CDR3: TGTGCCAGCAGCATCGGGAGTCGAAAAGAGACCCAGTACTTC. Protein: CASSIGSRKETQYF. V is TRBV6-1 and J is TRBJ2-5; D might be TRBD2 (6 bases). V lost 6 bases and J lost 3, with 14 bases in between. The germline V gene encodes CDR1 MNHNS and CDR2 SASEGT. This CDR3 is built from 14 residues.

A few counts support this clonotype. The chain combines TRBV6-1 with TRBJ2-5, with D unclear. In germline, CDR1 is MNHNS, CDR2 SASEGT. The CDR3 is 12 amino acids. The V end lost 10 bases, the J end lost 5 bases, and 14 bases lay between the germline ends. The CDR3 DNA is TGTGCCACCCGGTCCTCGTGGGAGACCCAGTACTTC. Its translation is CATRSSWETQYF.

V usage is TRBV9 and J usage is TRBJ2-1; TRBD2 is a possible D gene (6 bases). Germline loops: CDR1 SGDLS, CDR2 YYNGEE. V gave up 3 bases and J gave up 6 bases, with 16 bases separating them. This CDR3 comprises 15 residues. The CDR3 coding sequence is TGTGCCAGCAGCGAGGGGACTCACGGGGTCAATGAGCAGTTCTTC. Translated, it gives CASSEGTHGVNEQFF. Using reference TRBV9 and TRBJ2-1 for the parts outside the CDR3, the full variable domain is DSGVTQTPKHLITATGQRVTLRCSPRSGDLSVYWYQQSLDQGLQFLIQYYNGEERAKGNILERFSAQQFPDLHSELNLSSLELGDSALYFCASSEGTHGVNEQFFGPGTRLTVL.

V gene TRBV10-3 combines with J gene TRBJ1-6; 7 bases are a match to TRBD1. V lost 7 bases, J lost 8 bases, and 5 bases stayed unmatched. The CDR3 has 13 residues. The germline CDR1 and CDR2 sequences are ENHRY and SYGVKD. The CDR3 nucleotides are TGTGCCATCAAGGGGACAGCAGATTCACCCCTCCACTTT. Translating it yields CAIKGTADSPLHF.

The gene calls are TRBV6-1 and TRBJ1-1, with D possibly TRBD1 on 6 matching bases. Germline CDR1 is MNHNS and CDR2 is SASEGT. Trimming took off 5 bases at V and 0 bases at J, with 16 bases between the two ends. CDR3 size: 16 residues. In DNA, the CDR3 is TGTGCCAGCAGTCGAACGACGGACAGCATGAACACTGAAGCTTTCTTT. It translates to CASSRTTDSMNTEAFF.